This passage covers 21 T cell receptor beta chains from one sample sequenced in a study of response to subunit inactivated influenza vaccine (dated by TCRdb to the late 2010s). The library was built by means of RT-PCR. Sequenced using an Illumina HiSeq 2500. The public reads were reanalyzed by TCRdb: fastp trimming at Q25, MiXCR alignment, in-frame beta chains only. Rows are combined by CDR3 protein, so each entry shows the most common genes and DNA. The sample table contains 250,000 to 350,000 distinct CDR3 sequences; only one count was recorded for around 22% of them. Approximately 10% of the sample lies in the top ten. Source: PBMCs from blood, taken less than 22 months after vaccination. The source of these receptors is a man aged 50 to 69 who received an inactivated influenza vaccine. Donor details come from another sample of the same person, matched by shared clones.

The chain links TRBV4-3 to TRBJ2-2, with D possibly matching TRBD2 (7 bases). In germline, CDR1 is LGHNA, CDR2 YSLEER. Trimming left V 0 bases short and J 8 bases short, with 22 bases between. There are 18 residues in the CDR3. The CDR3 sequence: CASSQEGGGGGSGGELFF. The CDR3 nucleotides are TGCGCCAGCAGCCAAGAGGGTGGTGGCGGGGGCTCCGGAGGGGAGCTGTTTTTT.

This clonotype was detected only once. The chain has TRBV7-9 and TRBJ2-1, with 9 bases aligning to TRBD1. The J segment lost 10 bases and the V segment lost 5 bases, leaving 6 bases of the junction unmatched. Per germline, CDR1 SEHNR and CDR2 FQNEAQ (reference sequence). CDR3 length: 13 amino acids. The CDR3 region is CASSMNRGQEQFF. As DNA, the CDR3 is TGTGCCAGCAGCATGAACAGGGGGCAGGAGCAGTTCTTC.

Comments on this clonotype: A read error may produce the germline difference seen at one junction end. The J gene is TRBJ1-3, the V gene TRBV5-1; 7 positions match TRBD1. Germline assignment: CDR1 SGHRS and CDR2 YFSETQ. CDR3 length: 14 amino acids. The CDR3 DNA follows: TGCGCCAGCAGTCAACAGGGGACTGGGAACACCATATATTTT. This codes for CASSQQGTGNTIYF.

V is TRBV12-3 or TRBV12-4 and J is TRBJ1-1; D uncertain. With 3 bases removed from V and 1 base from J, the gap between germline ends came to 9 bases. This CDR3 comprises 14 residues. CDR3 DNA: TGTGCCAGCAGTTTCGCGGACGGGAACACTGAAGCTTTCTTT. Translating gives CASSFADGNTEAFF.

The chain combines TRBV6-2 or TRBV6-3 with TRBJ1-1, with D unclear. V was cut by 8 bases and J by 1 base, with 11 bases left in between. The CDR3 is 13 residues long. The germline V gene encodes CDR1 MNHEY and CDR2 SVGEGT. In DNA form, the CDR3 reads TGTGCCAGCGCCCACCGTAGGAACACTGAAGCTTTCTTT. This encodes CASAHRRNTEAFF.

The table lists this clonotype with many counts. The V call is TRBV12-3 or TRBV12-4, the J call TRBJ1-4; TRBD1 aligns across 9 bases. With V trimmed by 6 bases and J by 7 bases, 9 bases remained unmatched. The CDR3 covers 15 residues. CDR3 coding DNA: TGTGCCAGCAGCACGGGACAGGGTCGGAGTGAAAAACTGTTTTTT. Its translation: CASSTGQGRSEKLFF.

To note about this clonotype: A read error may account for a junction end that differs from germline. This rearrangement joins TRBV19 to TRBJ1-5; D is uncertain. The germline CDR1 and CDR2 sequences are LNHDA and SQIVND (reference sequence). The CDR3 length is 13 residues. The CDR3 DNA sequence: TGTGCCAGTAGTATAGTGTCTCCTCAGACCCAGCATTTT. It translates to CASSIVSPQTQHF. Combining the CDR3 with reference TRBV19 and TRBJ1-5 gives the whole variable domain DGGITQSPKYLFRKEGQNVTLSCEQNLNHDAMYWYRQDPGQGLRLIYYSQIVNDFQKGDIAEGYSVSREKKESFPLTVTSAQKNPTAFYLCASSIVSPQTQHFGDGTRLSIL.

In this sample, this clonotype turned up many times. The CDR3 is CASSPPALGEPEAFF. The DNA for the CDR3 is TGTGCCAGCTCACCACCTGCTCTGGGGGAACCTGAAGCTTTCTTT. The chain employs TRBV18 and TRBJ1-1, with TRBD1 as a possible D gene (5 bases). Germline assignment: CDR1 KGHSH and CDR2 LQKENI. Trimming left V 0 bases short and J 6 bases short, with 14 bases between. This CDR3 spans 15 amino acids.

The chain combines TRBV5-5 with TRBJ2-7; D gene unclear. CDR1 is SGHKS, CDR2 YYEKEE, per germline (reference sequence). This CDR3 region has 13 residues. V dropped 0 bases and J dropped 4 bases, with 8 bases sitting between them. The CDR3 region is CASSLAPGYEQYF. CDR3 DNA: TGTGCCAGCAGCTTGGCCCCAGGATACGAGCAGTACTTC. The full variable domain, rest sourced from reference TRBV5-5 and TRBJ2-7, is DAGVTQSPTHLIKTRGQQVTLRCSPISGHKSVSWYQQVLGQGPQFIFQYYEKEERGRGNFPDRFSARQFPNYSSELNVNALLLGDSALYLCASSLAPGYEQYFGPGTRLTVT.

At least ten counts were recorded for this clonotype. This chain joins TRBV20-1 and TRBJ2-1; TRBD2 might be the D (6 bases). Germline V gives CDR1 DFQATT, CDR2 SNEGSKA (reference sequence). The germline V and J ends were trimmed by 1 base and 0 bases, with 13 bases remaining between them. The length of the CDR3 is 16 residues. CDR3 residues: CSARVLGRSSYNEQFF. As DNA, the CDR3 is TGCAGTGCTAGAGTCCTAGGGAGGAGCTCCTACAATGAGCAGTTCTTC.

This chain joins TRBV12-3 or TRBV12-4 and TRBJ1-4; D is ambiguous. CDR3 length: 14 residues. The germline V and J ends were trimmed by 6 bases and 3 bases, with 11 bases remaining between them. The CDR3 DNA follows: TGTGCCAGCAGCCGCCAGTTGGCTAATGAAAAACTGTTTTTT. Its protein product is CASSRQLANEKLFF.

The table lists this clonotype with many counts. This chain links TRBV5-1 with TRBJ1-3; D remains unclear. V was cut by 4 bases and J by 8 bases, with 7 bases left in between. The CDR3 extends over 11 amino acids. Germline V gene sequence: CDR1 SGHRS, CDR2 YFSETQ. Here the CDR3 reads CASSPGDTIYF. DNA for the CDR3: TGCGCCAGCAGCCCCGGGGACACCATATATTTT. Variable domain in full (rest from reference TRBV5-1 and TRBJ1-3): KAGVTQTPRYLIKTRGQQVTLSCSPISGHRSVSWYQQTPGQGLQFLFEYFSETQRNKGNFPGRFSGRQFSNSRSEMNVSTLELGDSALYLCASSPGDTIYFGEGSWLTVV.

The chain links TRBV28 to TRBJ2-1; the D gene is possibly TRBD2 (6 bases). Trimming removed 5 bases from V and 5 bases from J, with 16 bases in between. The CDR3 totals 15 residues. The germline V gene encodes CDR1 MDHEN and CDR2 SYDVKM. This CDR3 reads CASSPGDFFNNEQFF. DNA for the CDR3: TGTGCCAGCAGTCCGGGGGACTTCTTCAACAATGAGCAGTTCTTC.

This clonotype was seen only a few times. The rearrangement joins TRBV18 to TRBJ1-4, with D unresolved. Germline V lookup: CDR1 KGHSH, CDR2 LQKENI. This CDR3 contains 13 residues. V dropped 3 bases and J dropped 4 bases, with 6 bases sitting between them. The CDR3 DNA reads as TGTGCCAGCTCACCCGGGAATAATGAAAAACTGTTTTTT. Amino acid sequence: CASSPGNNEKLFF.

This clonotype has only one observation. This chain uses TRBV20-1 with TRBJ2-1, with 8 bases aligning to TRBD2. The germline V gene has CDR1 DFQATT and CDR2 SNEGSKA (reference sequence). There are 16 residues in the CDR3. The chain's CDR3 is CSARGITLADYNEQFF. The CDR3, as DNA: TGCAGCGCCAGGGGCATAACACTAGCGGACTACAATGAGCAGTTCTTC.

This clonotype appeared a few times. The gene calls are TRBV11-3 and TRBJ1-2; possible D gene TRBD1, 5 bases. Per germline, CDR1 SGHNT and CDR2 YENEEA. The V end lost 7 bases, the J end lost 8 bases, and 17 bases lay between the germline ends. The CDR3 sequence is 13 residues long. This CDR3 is CASTLGAVRGYTF. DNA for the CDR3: TGTGCCAGCACCCTTGGGGCGGTAAGAGGCTACACCTTC.

CDR3 region: CASSLSGYAPSSGTYNEQFF. CDR3 DNA: TGTGCCAGCAGCTTATCAGGGTATGCCCCATCAAGCGGGACCTACAATGAGCAGTTCTTC. J is TRBJ2-1 and V is TRBV11-1; 7 bases are a match to TRBD2. V dropped 2 bases and J dropped 2; count of bases not matched to a gene: 18. Germline CDR1 and CDR2: SGHAT and FQDESV (reference sequence). The CDR3 covers 20 residues. Based on the CDR3 plus reference TRBV11-1 and TRBJ2-1, the full variable domain is EAEVAQSPRYKITEKSQAVAFWCDPISGHATLYWYRQILGQGPELLVQFQDESVVDDSQLPKDRFSAERLKGVDSTLKIQPAELGDSAMYLCASSLSGYAPSSGTYNEQFFGPGTRLTVL.

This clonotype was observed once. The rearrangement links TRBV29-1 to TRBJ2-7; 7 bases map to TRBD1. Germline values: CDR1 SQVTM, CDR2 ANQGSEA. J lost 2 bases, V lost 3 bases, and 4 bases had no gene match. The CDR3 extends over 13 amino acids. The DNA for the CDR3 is TGCAGCGTTGAGGCGGACAGGCCCTACGAGCAGTACTTC. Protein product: CSVEADRPYEQYF.

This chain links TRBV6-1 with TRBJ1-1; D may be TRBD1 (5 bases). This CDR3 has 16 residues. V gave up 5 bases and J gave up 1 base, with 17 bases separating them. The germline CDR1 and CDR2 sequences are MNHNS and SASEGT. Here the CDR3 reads CASSTDPGRTNTEAFF. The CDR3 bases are TGTGCCAGCAGTACAGACCCGGGACGGACGAACACTGAAGCTTTCTTT.

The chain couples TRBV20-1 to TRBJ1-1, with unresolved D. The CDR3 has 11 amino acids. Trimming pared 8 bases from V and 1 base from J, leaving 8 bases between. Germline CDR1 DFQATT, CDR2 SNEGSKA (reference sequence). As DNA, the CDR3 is TGCAGTCTGCTTTCGAACACTGAAGCTTTCTTT. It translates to CSLLSNTEAFF.

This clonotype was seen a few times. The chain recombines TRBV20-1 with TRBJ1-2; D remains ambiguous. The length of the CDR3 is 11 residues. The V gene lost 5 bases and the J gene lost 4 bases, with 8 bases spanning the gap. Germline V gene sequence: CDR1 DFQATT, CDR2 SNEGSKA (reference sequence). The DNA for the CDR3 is TGCAGTGCTCGGGGAAGCTATGGCTACACCTTC. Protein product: CSARGSYGYTF.